This TCR beta chain was recovered during a study of blood T cell repertoires in COVID-19 (TCRdb year 2020). In the study overall: Samples covering the acute and convalescent phases of COVID-19 were provided by collaborators in the United States, Italy and Spain. The prospective study material was composed of cDNA or gDNA derived from T cells, B-cell-depleted T cells, or PBMCs. Subjects who had been exposed to COVID-19, were actively infected with it, or had recovered from it provided the deeply sampled blood TCRbeta repertoires that made up the dataset. The repertoires were released in a freely available public database meant as a resource for research on the immune response to SARS-CoV-2. Samples were obtained from the ongoing ImmuneRACE study (first 160 participants) and from about 1,300 subjects provided by 6 global collaborators. Sample metadata almost always included a de-identified subject ID, COVID-19 status, age in years and sex. HLA class I and class II types, where available, came from metadata supplied by the sample provider rather than from assay-based typing.

The collaborating institutions used their own protocols to collect whole blood in K2EDTA tubes. For TCRbeta analysis, collaborator samples were shipped as frozen whole blood, as isolated PBMCs, or as DNA extracted from either sample type. The immunoSEQ Assay, a bias-controlled multiplex PCR, was used to amplify TCRbeta CDR3 regions from genomic DNA. In the paper's pipeline: Nucleated cell counts per sample were estimated from amplification of reference gene primers within the assay. To quantify the absolute abundance of each unique TCRbeta CDR3 rearrangement, sequence reads were collapsed and filtered. For each sample, productive Simpson clonality was calculated as the square root of Simpson's diversity index over productive rearrangements. In TCRdb, the immuneACCESS table is reduced to in-frame sequences with V and J assigned. These tables do not hold every clone; where another copy was compared, an unresolved V gene accounts for under half, and the others remain unexplained. V, J and clone size are those of that table, while D and trimming were read from the DNA. Counted in this sample were about 83,000 clones; approximately 90% of them appeared once. Clones ranked in the top ten supply 2.5% to 3.5% of the sample.

Cut back by 4 bases and 5 bases, the V and J ends lie 15 bases apart. The germline V gene supplies CDR1 SGHAT and CDR2 FQNNGV. The CDR3 has 14 amino acids, counting the end cysteine and phenylalanine. Here the CDR3 DNA is all that survives: 42 bases in frame from base 1. Findings and caveats that apply to the study as a whole: How much clinical and demographic metadata was included differed by source and by participant, and the metadata was provided uncurated.

In regard to this clone: No antigen is known for it. No base qualities exist here, and no much larger clone lies one base off it.

The receptor was derived from a woman aged 45 to 65 with active or convalescent COVID-19. Sequenced input: peripheral blood. The chain employs TRBV11-2 and TRBJ2-7, and possibly TRBD2, on 6 matching bases. The CDR3 has the sequence CASSSAAGGNEQYF. The DNA sequence is TGTGCCAGCAGCTCAGCGGCAGGCGGGAACGAGCAGTACTTC.